This TCR beta chain was found in a study of T cell responses to AZD1222 COVID-19 vaccine (dated by TCRdb to 2020 to 2023). Regarding the research as a whole: AZD1222 recipients whose second dose came at about 4 weeks and those whose second dose came at about 12 weeks were combined into one group, since spike-specific TCR depth and breadth did not differ between the two schedules. TCR sequencing covered 233 trial participants: some 210 given two doses of AZD1222 and about 26 given two doses of MenACWY control vaccine. Trial participants were enrolled by age into 18-55, 56-69 and 70-plus year subgroups, with around 150, 28 and 57 TCR-sequenced participants respectively.

The CDR3 regions of human TCRbeta chains were analyzed by immunosequencing. The authors' pipeline ran thus. Repertoire TCRs were matched against a reference library of SARS-CoV-2-specific TCRs generated with the MIRA antigen-specificity platform. Breadth was defined as the fraction of unique TCRs that were SARS-CoV-2-associated. Depth was defined as the fraction of total T cells that were SARS-CoV-2-associated. Each spike-specific TCR was assigned to its reactive spike region and to a CD4 or CD8 class using the MIRA data. Log10-transformed breadth and depth values were compared by one-way ANOVA with Sidak's multiple comparisons tests. This is the immuneACCESS table as TCRdb keeps it, with only in-frame sequences that have V and J called. A part of the clones is gone; compared with another copy, unresolved V genes explain less than half, and the rest is unexplained. V, J and clone size reflect that table, while D and trimming were determined from the DNA. This sample has approximately 90,000 clones in its table, and roughly 89% of those were observed once. The ten top clones hold around 2% of the sample.

Points on this clone: Its antigen has not been determined. One base away there is no much larger clone; base qualities are not given.

Broad study findings and their caveats: Only a handful of AZD1222 recipients were SARS-CoV-2 seropositive at baseline, limiting conclusions about previously exposed vaccinees. Reportedly, almost half of the unique spike-specific TCRs recognized epitopes lying outside the regions that are mutated in the B.1.351 and B.1.1.7 variants. Participants were mostly white British and included more females than males, and it was suggested by the authors that clonal diversity may have been underestimated. The whole spike protein was spanned by vaccine-associated CD4 TCRs, and dominant responses were seen in regions 160-218 and 743-854. Spike-specific TCR breadth and depth rose significantly after two AZD1222 doses compared with day 0 and with MenACWY recipients. In the small 56-69-year group, the increase in depth fell short of significance, most likely because of low power. Because no day 14 peak-response samples were available, the repertoires could be characterized only after the peak T cell response.

According to the study, the label for this sample's time point signals: baseline before first vaccination. The vaccinee samples were drawn from two UK trials, COV001 and COV002, one of which was a single-blind randomized controlled phase 2/3 trial testing AZD1222 (ChAdOx1 nCoV-19) in healthy adults. For TCRbeta chain sequencing, PBMC samples from trial participants were taken at day 0 and at day 28 after the second dose. Per the germline V gene, SGDLS is the CDR1 and YYNGEE is the CDR2. From the cysteine through the phenylalanine, the CDR3 covers 17 amino acids. Left in the record is the CDR3 DNA by itself, 51 bases read in frame from the first base. Trimming leaves V shorter by 0 bases and J shorter by 3 bases, with the junction holding 5 bases beyond the gene matches.

The sample consisted of peripheral blood, taken on day 0 of AZD1222 vaccination. The origin of this receptor is an adult in good health. The chain uses TRBV9 and TRBJ1-3; TRBD1 matches 11 bases in the middle. The CDR3 is CASSVGTGGAGGNTIYF. The bases are TGTGCCAGCAGCGTAGGGACAGGGGGCGCGGGTGGAAACACCATATATTTT.